The next 17 T cell receptor beta chains were all read from a single sample in a study of OX40 agonist ivuxolimab in advanced cancers. The data were produced by immunoSEQ multiplex PCR, yet TCRdb's version contains in-frame clones alone and is incomplete. The sample includes around 60,000 clones, approximately 84% of them seen just once. Source: CD4+ or CD8+ T cells sorted from blood, taken in a trial of the OX40 agonist ivuxolimab. Receptors were obtained from an adult with an advanced solid tumor such as melanoma, head and neck, liver or kidney cancer.

The chain joins TRBV2 to TRBJ2-7; D is undetermined. CDR1 is SNHLY and CDR2 is FYNNEI in the germline V gene. The CDR3 has 12 residues. V was cut by 6 bases and J by 7 bases, with 13 bases left in between. The CDR3 bases are TGTGCCAGCAGGGTATTGGGTCTTGAGCAGTACTTC. It is translated as CASRVLGLEQYF.

The rearrangement uses TRBV15 and TRBJ1-2, with 7 bases aligning to TRBD1. The CDR3 is 14 residues long. Germline assignment: CDR1 LNHNV and CDR2 YYDKDF (reference sequence). J lost 8 bases, V lost 6 bases, and 12 bases had no gene match. The CDR3 here is CATRQTGMSSGYTF. CDR3 sequence (DNA): TGTGCCACCAGACAGACAGGGATGTCTTCGGGCTACACCTTC.

This chain links TRBV9 with TRBJ2-1, with D perhaps matching TRBD1 (6 bases). The CDR3 runs to 14 residues. Germline CDR1 SGDLS, CDR2 YYNGEE. V was pared by 4 bases and J by 7 bases, with 15 bases between. In DNA, the CDR3 is TGTGCCAGCAGCTTGGGACACCGGCGAAATGAGCAGTTCTTC. It codes for CASSLGHRRNEQFF.

The V call is TRBV2, the J call TRBJ1-1; 9 nucleotides align to TRBD1. The V and J ends lost 7 bases and 4 bases, in that order; junction bases with no gene match: 7. Germline CDR1 SNHLY, CDR2 FYNNEI. The CDR3 covers 14 residues. CDR3 sequence (DNA): TGTGCCAGCAATAGACAGGGGGAAGGCACTGAAGCTTTCTTT. Translating it yields CASNRQGEGTEAFF.

This sequence joins TRBV5-1 and TRBJ2-7; TRBD1 might be the D (6 bases). V lost 4 bases and J 4 bases, leaving 21 bases between the germline ends. The CDR3 totals 16 residues. CDR1 and CDR2 from the germline V gene are SGHRS and YFSETQ. The CDR3 here is CASSPGRTRGGYEQYF. CDR3 coding DNA: TGCGCCAGCAGCCCTGGTAGGACCAGGGGTGGTTACGAGCAGTACTTC.

The chain is built from TRBV5-1 and TRBJ1-3; possible D gene TRBD1, 6 bases. The germline V gene encodes CDR1 SGHRS and CDR2 YFSETQ. The CDR3 sequence is 15 residues long. V was cut by 4 bases and J by 6 bases, with 17 bases left in between. CDR3 loop: CASSPYEGGPNTIYF. The CDR3 bases are TGCGCCAGCAGCCCGTACGAAGGGGGTCCAAACACCATATATTTT.

V gene TRBV30 combines with J gene TRBJ1-3; no reliable D call. There are 14 residues in the CDR3. V gave up 2 bases and J gave up 0 bases, with 8 bases separating them. Germline assignment: CDR1 GTSNPN and CDR2 SVGIG (reference sequence). Here the CDR3 DNA reads TGTGCCTGGAGTCCCATTTCCTCTGGAAACACCATATATTTT. This gives the protein CAWSPISSGNTIYF.

The sample holds one count of this clone. The CDR3 reads CATSRERGAGGAQHF. Written as DNA, the CDR3 is TGTGCCACCAGCAGAGAAAGGGGTGCCGGTGGGGCCCAGCATTTT. The chain carries TRBV15 and TRBJ1-5; a possible D gene is TRBD1 (5 bases). V lost 0 bases and J 11 bases, leaving 17 bases between the germline ends. The CDR3 has 15 amino acids. Germline values: CDR1 LNHNV, CDR2 YYDKDF (reference sequence).

The rearrangement uses TRBV7-9 and TRBJ1-2, with 9 bases matching TRBD1. Per germline, CDR1 SEHNR and CDR2 FQNEAQ (reference sequence). Trimming at V came to 0 bases and at J to 7 bases, leaving 9 bases not matched to a gene. This CDR3 is 16 amino acids long. CDR3 protein: CASSLAGQGNRGGYTF. In nucleotides, the CDR3 is TGTGCCAGCAGCTTAGCGGGACAGGGTAATCGAGGTGGCTACACCTTC.

This rearrangement joins TRBV2 to TRBJ2-7, with TRBD2 matching 8 bases. The V segment lost 2 bases and the J segment 1 base; nucleotides outside the gene matches: 4. This CDR3 is built from 15 residues. Germline-derived CDR1 and CDR2 are SNHLY and FYNNEI. CDR3 coding DNA: TGTGCCAGCAGTGAACTCACTAGCGGATCCTACGAGCAGTACTTC. Translating gives CASSELTSGSYEQYF.

V and J are TRBV4-2 and TRBJ2-1; a possible D gene is TRBD2 (6 bases). Trimming removed 1 base from V and 8 bases from J, with 27 bases in between. Germline-derived CDR1 and CDR2 are LGHNA and YNFKEQ. The CDR3 runs to 19 residues. The CDR3: CASSQVGTRAGYQVDEQFF. The CDR3 coding sequence is TGTGCCAGCAGCCAAGTCGGGACCCGAGCGGGTTACCAGGTGGATGAGCAGTTCTTC.

The rearrangement joins TRBV4-1 to TRBJ1-1; D ambiguous. The CDR3 length is 15 residues. CDR1 and CDR2 (germline): MGHRA, YSYEKL. Between the trimmed V and J ends, which lost 0 bases and 4 bases, there was a span of 12 bases. The CDR3, as DNA: TGCGCCAGCAGCCAAGATCAGAAGGGTGGCACTGAAGCTTTCTTT. The encoded protein is CASSQDQKGGTEAFF.

This sequence joins TRBV11-1 and TRBJ1-3; no clear D gene. This CDR3 is 13 amino acids long. V was clipped by 5 bases and J by 0 bases, with 5 bases between them. CDR1 and CDR2 from the germline V gene are SGHAT and FQDESV (reference sequence). CDR3 sequence reads: CASSRDSGNTIYF. The CDR3 coding sequence is TGTGCCAGCAGCCGAGACTCTGGAAACACCATATATTTT.

DNA of the CDR3: TGTGCCACCAGCAGAGGGGGGGCTAACTATGGCTACACCTTC. It encodes CATSRGGANYGYTF. The J gene is TRBJ1-2, the V gene TRBV15; the D gene is possibly TRBD1 (5 bases). Trimming removed 1 base at V and 0 bases at J, with 6 bases between. Germline V gives CDR1 LNHNV, CDR2 YYDKDF (reference sequence). This CDR3 is 14 amino acids long.

The chain combines TRBV5-6 with TRBJ1-1, with a possible D match to TRBD1 (6 bases). V lost 5 bases to trimming and J lost 4 bases, with 18 bases between them. CDR1 SGHDT and CDR2 YYEEEE come from the germline V gene. The CDR3 is made up of 15 amino acids. In nucleotides, the CDR3 is TGTGCCAGCAGTAGACAGGTGTCCGGTGGCACTGAAGCTTTCTTT. Protein: CASSRQVSGGTEAFF.

Remarks on this clone: An end of the junction does not agree with germline; a read error may underlie this. The chain joins TRBV7-7 to TRBJ2-3; unclear D gene. Germline V gene sequence: CDR1 SSHAT, CDR2 FNYEAQ (reference sequence). The CDR3 consists of 14 residues. CDR3 bases: TGTGCTAGCAGCTTAACACAGAGCACAGATACGCAGTATTTT. Protein sequence: CASSLTQSTDTQYF.

This chain connects TRBV7-9 to TRBJ1-1; D is unclear. The CDR3 has 12 amino acids. Germline CDR1 is SEHNR and CDR2 is FQNEAQ (reference sequence). V was shortened by 3 bases and J by 11 bases, with 13 bases between the two germline ends. CDR3: CASSLDAPKAFF. CDR3 bases: TGTGCCAGCAGCTTGGACGCACCCAAGGCTTTCTTT.